This TCR beta chain was obtained from a study of regulatory T cells in long-lasting Graves disease. Time point indicated: newly diagnosed GD, antithyroid drugs for less than 3 months. RNA extracted from PBMCs served as the sequencing template. Relying on iRepertoire HTBI primers and Arm-PCR of CDR3 regions, the team built TCR beta libraries. From the multiplex PCR reads, TCRdb called clonotypes with MiXCR, one entry per CDR3 protein. In the table there are approximately 460,000 distinct CDR3 sequences, around 17% of which are singletons. The V and J ends lost 4 bases and 10 bases, in that order; junction bases with no gene match: 16. This CDR3 is built from 17 residues. In germline, CDR1 is MNHEY, CDR2 SMNVEV (reference sequence). This same sample was also taken into another study, of T cells in Graves' hyperthyroidism and ophthalmopathy.

The TCR originated in a woman aged 25 to 39 with Graves disease. V usage is TRBV27 and J usage is TRBJ1-6, with 7 bases lining up with TRBD1. The specimen comprised peripheral blood mononuclear cells (PBMCs), sampled at new diagnosis, from a patient treated with antithyroid drugs. The CDR3 spells CASSSAPTGPLYSPLHF. The CDR3 region has the DNA TGTGCCAGCAGTTCCGCCCCGACAGGGCCCCTCTACTCACCCCTCCACTTT.